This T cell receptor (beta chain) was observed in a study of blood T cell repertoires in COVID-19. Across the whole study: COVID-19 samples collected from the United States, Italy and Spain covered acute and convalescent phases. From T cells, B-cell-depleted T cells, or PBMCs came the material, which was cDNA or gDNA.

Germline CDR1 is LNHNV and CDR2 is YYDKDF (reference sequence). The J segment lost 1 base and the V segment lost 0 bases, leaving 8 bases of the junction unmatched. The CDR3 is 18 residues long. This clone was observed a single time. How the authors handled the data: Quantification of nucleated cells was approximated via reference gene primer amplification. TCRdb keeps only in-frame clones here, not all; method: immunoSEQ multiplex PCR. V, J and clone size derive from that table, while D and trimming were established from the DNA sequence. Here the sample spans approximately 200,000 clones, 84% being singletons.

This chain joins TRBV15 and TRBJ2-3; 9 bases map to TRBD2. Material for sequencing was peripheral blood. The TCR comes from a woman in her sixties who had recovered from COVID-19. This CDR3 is CATSRDKVKRGGTDTQYF. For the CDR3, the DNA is TGTGCCACCAGCAGAGATAAAGTAAAGCGGGGGGGCACAGATACGCAGTATTTT.